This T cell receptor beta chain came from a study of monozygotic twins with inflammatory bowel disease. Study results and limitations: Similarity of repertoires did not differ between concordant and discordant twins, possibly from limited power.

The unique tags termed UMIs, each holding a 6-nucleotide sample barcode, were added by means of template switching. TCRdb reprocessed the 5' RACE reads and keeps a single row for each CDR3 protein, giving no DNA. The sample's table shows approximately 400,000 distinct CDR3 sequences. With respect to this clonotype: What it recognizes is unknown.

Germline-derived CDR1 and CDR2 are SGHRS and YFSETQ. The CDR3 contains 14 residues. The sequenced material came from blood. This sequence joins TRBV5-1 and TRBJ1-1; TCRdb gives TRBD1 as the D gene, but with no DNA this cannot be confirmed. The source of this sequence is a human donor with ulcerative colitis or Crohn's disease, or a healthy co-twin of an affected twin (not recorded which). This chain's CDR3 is CASRFGTVNTEAFF.